These 18 T cell receptor beta chains were sequenced from one sample in a study of Tregs in tolerant kidney transplant recipients. Repertoires were generated with immunoSEQ multiplex PCR, while TCRdb's copy carries only in-frame clones and drops some. Listed are some 31,000 clones; about 7.6% falls within the top ten. Sequenced here: CD8+ T cells from blood, sampled before the transplant. The receptors stem from a human donor who received a combined kidney and bone marrow transplant.

With regard to this clone: From the germline J gene comes the end of the CDR3, since the read stops 3 residues before it. The J gene is TRBJ2-7, the V gene TRBV6-1; 9 nucleotides align to TRBD1. Germline V lookup: CDR1 MNHNS, CDR2 SASEGT. The CDR3 has 14 residues. J lost 2 bases, V lost 4 bases, and 3 bases had no gene match. CDR3 in amino acids: CASSGRTGAYEQYF. Partial CDR3 DNA: TGTGCCAGCAGTGGCCGGACAGGGGCCTACGAG.

Points on this clone: The CDR3 end lies 3 residues beyond the end of the read and is filled in from the germline J gene. The chain recombines TRBV10-3 with TRBJ2-5, with TRBD2 matching 7 bases. The CDR3 is 15 residues long. The V segment lost 0 bases and the J segment 5 bases; nucleotides outside the gene matches: 6. From germline, CDR1 is ENHRY and CDR2 SYGVKD. This CDR3 is CAISESGGGEETQYF. The covered CDR3 bases are TGTGCCATCAGTGAGTCTGGGGGGGGTGAGGAGACC.

Notes on this clone: The read halts 3 residues ahead of the CDR3 end, with the missing end drawn from the germline J gene. The chain combines TRBV2 with TRBJ2-3; D might be TRBD2 (6 bases). This CDR3 contains 14 residues. Trimming stripped 2 bases from V and 6 bases from J, with 12 bases between. Germline V gene sequence: CDR1 SNHLY, CDR2 FYNNEI. CDR3 in amino acids: CASSERPEGDTQYF. The covered CDR3 bases are TGTGCCAGCAGTGAAAGGCCGGAGGGGGATACG.

Of note for this clone: The read stops 3 residues short of the end of the CDR3; the missing end is completed from the germline J gene. The V call is TRBV7-8, the J call TRBJ1-1; the D is unclear. This CDR3 is built from 14 residues. Per germline, CDR1 SGHVS and CDR2 FQNEAQ. Trimming removed 3 bases from V and 1 base from J, with 9 bases in between. The CDR3 sequence: CASSFAGANTEAFF. Incomplete CDR3 DNA: TGTGCCAGCAGCTTTGCAGGCGCGAACACTGAA.

As for this clone: With the read ending 3 residues before the CDR3 end, the germline J gene is used to fill in that end. This chain uses TRBV2 with TRBJ2-7, with D unclear. This CDR3 has 11 amino acids. V dropped 6 bases and J dropped 1 base, with 4 bases sitting between them. Germline CDR1 reads SNHLY; CDR2 reads FYNNEI. This CDR3 reads CASSPSYEQYF. The CDR3 bases that were read are TGTGCCAGCAGCCCGTCCTACGAG.

The sequenced CDR3 bases are TGCAGCGTTGGAGACAGCTATGGC. Its translation: CSVGDSYG. The entire CDR3 protein is CSVGDSYGYTF. The rearrangement joins TRBV29-1 to TRBJ1-2, with a weak D call TRBD1 (5 bases). The read terminates 3 residues ahead of where the CDR3 ends, so the germline J gene completes it. The ends were cut back, 4 bases at V and 4 bases at J, with 7 bases in the middle. The CDR3 length is 11 residues. CDR1 SQVTM and CDR2 ANQGSEA come from the germline V gene.

Points on this clone: The CDR3 is cut off 3 residues early in the read; its end comes from the germline J gene. V usage is TRBV7-8 and J usage is TRBJ2-7; perhaps TRBD1 as D (6 bases). The CDR3 consists of 16 residues. Germline V lookup: CDR1 SGHVS, CDR2 FQNEAQ. V was cut by 5 bases and J by 3 bases, with 20 bases left in between. Here the CDR3 reads CASSRNPNADSYEQYF. The sequenced part of the CDR3 DNA is TGTGCCAGCAGCCGTAATCCCAACGCGGACAGCTACGAG.

Of note for this clone: The read terminates 3 residues ahead of where the CDR3 ends, so the germline J gene completes it. The V call is TRBV2, the J call TRBJ1-3; 12 bases are a match to TRBD1. The CDR3 totals 15 residues. Germline CDR1 reads SNHLY; CDR2 reads FYNNEI. After removal of 8 bases from V and 3 bases from J, the junction contained 5 bases not matched to a gene. CDR3 sequence: CASGGQGAGGNTIYF. CDR3 bases read: TGTGCCAGCGGGGGACAGGGGGCTGGTGGAAACACC.

Comments on this clone: The read comes to an end 3 residues before the CDR3 does, leaving the germline J gene to fill in the end. The gene calls are TRBV2 and TRBJ2-7; perhaps TRBD1 as D (5 bases). The CDR3 is made up of 13 amino acids. The V gene lost 6 bases and the J gene lost 2 bases, with 11 bases spanning the gap. Germline V gives CDR1 SNHLY, CDR2 FYNNEI. The CDR3 bases that were read are TGTGCCAGCAGCGTGACAGTCCCCTACGAG. Protein product: CASSVTVPYE. The CDR3 in its entirety is CASSVTVPYEQYF.

About this clone itself: From the germline J gene comes the end of the CDR3, since the read stops 3 residues before it. The chain combines TRBV2 with TRBJ2-7; D may be TRBD2 (7 bases). The CDR3 is 18 residues long. Germline V gene sequence: CDR1 SNHLY, CDR2 FYNNEI. Trimming cost V 11 bases and J 2 bases, with 31 bases left between them. Incomplete CDR3 DNA: TGTGCCGCCGAGGGGGGGGACACGGCTACCGGAGGTCCCTACGAG. Its translation: CAAEGGDTATGGPYE. From start to end, the CDR3 is CAAEGGDTATGGPYEQYF.

A remark on this clone: The read halts 3 residues ahead of the CDR3 end, with the missing end drawn from the germline J gene. The rearrangement joins TRBV19 to TRBJ2-1, with D tentatively TRBD2 (6 bases). The length of the CDR3 is 16 residues. The V and J ends lost 6 bases and 6 bases respectively, with 21 bases between them. Germline CDR1 and CDR2: LNHDA and SQIVND (reference sequence). The CDR3 bases that were read are TGTGCCAGTAGACACGGACCCTTGGGGGGTTTCAATGAG. Translation gives CASRHGPLGGFNE. The entire CDR3 protein is CASRHGPLGGFNEQFF.

A word on this clone: The CDR3 end falls 3 residues outside the read, so it is completed with the germline J gene. The chain couples TRBV19 to TRBJ1-1; possibly TRBD1 for D (5 bases). V lost 4 bases and J lost 5, with 8 bases in between. Germline V gene sequence: CDR1 LNHDA, CDR2 SQIVND (reference sequence). The CDR3 covers 12 residues. CDR3 bases read: TGTGCCAGTAGTAGGGGCTTGACTGAA. Protein: CASSRGLTE. The entire CDR3 sequence reads CASSRGLTEAFF.

Concerning this clone: The read falls 3 residues short of the CDR3 end, and the missing part is taken from the germline J gene. The chain has TRBV6-1 and TRBJ1-1; TRBD1 matches at 9 bases. V trimming: 4 bases; J trimming: 0 bases; junction bases outside the gene matches: 3. CDR1 is MNHNS and CDR2 is SASEGT in the germline V gene. The CDR3 consists of 15 residues. The DNA read from the CDR3 is TGTGCCAGCAGTGGGGACAGGGAGGTGAACACTGAA. Translation: CASSGDREVNTE. The complete CDR3 sequence is CASSGDREVNTEAFF.

Concerning this clone itself: With the read ending 3 residues before the CDR3 end, the germline J gene is used to fill in that end. This rearrangement joins TRBV2 to TRBJ1-5; 7 positions agree with TRBD1. V gave up 8 bases and J gave up 4 bases; unmatched junction bases: 8. Germline lookup yields CDR1 SNHLY and CDR2 FYNNEI. The CDR3 is made up of 14 amino acids. CDR3 sequence reads: CASETGTVNQPQHF. The covered CDR3 bases are TGTGCCAGCGAGACGGGGACAGTGAATCAGCCC.

Points on this clone: The read halts 3 residues ahead of the CDR3 end, with the missing end drawn from the germline J gene. The genes are TRBV7-6 and TRBJ1-3; D is undetermined. The CDR3 is 14 amino acids. V was clipped by 5 bases and J by 4 bases, with 12 bases between them. Germline CDR1 SGHVS, CDR2 FNYEAQ. The part of the CDR3 DNA that was read is TGTGCCAGCAGCCCAGAGGTGGGCGGAAACACC. Translation gives CASSPEVGGNT. The whole CDR3 is CASSPEVGGNTIYF.

This chain's CDR3 is CAWSVGGGLNNEQFF. CDR3 bases read: TGTGCCTGGAGTGTAGGCGGGGGGCTCAACAATGAG. The chain joins TRBV30 to TRBJ2-1, with TRBD2 matching over 8 bases. The read finishes 3 residues shy of the CDR3 end, and the germline J gene is used to complete it. Germline values: CDR1 GTSNPN, CDR2 SVGIG (reference sequence). The V and J ends lost 0 bases and 5 bases, in that order; junction bases with no gene match: 6. The CDR3 sequence is 15 residues long.

Points on this clone: The read halts 3 residues ahead of the CDR3 end, with the missing end drawn from the germline J gene. The chain links TRBV7-8 to TRBJ1-6; 7 nucleotides match TRBD1. The CDR3 extends over 15 amino acids. Per germline, CDR1 SGHVS and CDR2 FQNEAQ. V lost 1 base, J lost 7 bases, and 4 bases stayed unmatched. CDR3 DNA (partial): TGTGCCAGCAGCTTAGGGGCAGGGGGAAATTCACCC. Encoded protein: CASSLGAGGNSP. The complete CDR3 protein is CASSLGAGGNSPLHF. The full variable domain, completed using reference TRBV7-8 and TRBJ1-6, is GAGVSQSPRYKVAKRGQDVALRCDPISGHVSLFWYQQALGQGPEFLTYFQNEAQLDKSGLPSDRFFAERPEGSVSTLKIQRTQQEDSAVYLCASSLGAGGNSPLHFGNGTRLTVT.

As concerns this clone: The read halts 3 residues ahead of the CDR3 end, with the missing end drawn from the germline J gene. The J gene is TRBJ1-4, the V gene TRBV6-1, with TRBD1 as a possible D gene (5 bases). Trimming removed 4 bases at V and 0 bases at J, with 9 bases between. The CDR3 spans 15 residues. Germline V gene lookup returns CDR1 MNHNS and CDR2 SASEGT. The CDR3 reads CASSVQGATNEKLFF. Incomplete CDR3 DNA: TGTGCCAGCAGTGTTCAGGGTGCAACTAATGAAAAA.